This T cell receptor beta chain was identified in a study of early T cells in non-severe SARS-CoV-2 infection. The wider study: From unsorted whole blood, bulk RNA was sequenced, and the chains remained unpaired.

The V end lost 6 bases, the J end lost 5 bases, and 10 bases lay between the germline ends. The CDR3 contains 11 residues. Germline-derived CDR1 and CDR2 are DFQATT and SNEGSKA (reference sequence). The TCR library protocol was used to attach unique molecular identifiers. These identifiers were attached to individual cDNA molecules. MiXCR, run by TCRdb on the 5' RACE reads, gives a single entry per CDR3 protein. The table records roughly 45,000 distinct CDR3 sequences, 12% of them present only once. This clonotype came up many times. Antigen unknown. General study results and limits: The matching step, a VDJdb search, favored anti-spike CD8 responses and missed private and CD4 specificities.

This chain uses TRBV20-1 with TRBJ2-5; D gene ambiguous. The sequencing input was whole blood. The origin of this receptor is an adult who was a healthcare worker with PCR-confirmed SARS-CoV-2 infection or an uninfected control (not recorded which). The CDR3 DNA reads TGCAGTGCAGAGGACGGGGAGACCCAGTACTTC. Translated, it gives CSAEDGETQYF.